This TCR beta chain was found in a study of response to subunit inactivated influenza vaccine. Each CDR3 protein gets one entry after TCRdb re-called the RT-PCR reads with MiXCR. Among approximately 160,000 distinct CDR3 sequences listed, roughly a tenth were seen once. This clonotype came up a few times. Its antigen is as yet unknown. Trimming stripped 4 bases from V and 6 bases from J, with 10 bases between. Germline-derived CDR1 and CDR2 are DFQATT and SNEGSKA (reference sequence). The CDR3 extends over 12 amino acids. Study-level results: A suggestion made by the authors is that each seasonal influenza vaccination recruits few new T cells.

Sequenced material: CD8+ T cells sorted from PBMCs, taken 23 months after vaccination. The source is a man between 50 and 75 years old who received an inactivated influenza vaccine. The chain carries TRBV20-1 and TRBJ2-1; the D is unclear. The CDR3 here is CSAKRSINEQFF. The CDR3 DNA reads TGCAGTGCTAAGAGGAGCATCAATGAGCAGTTCTTC.